This T cell receptor (beta chain) was retrieved from a study of blood T cell repertoires in COVID-19. Study-wide context: COVID-19 samples, acute and convalescent, were from the United States, Italy and Spain. T cells, B-cell-depleted T cells, or PBMCs provided the cDNA or gDNA that served as material.

As originally analysed: Reference gene primers were amplified, and this amplification served to estimate nucleated cell counts. Generated by immunoSEQ multiplex PCR, the TCRdb table keeps only in-frame clones and is missing some. V, J and clone size are those of that table, while D and trimming were read from the DNA. This table holds about 180,000 clones, 75% to 85% found once. This CDR3 spans 13 amino acids. V was pared by 4 bases and J by 3 bases, with 2 bases of the junction left unmatched. Germline V gene sequence: CDR1 SGHTA, CDR2 FQGTGA. The TCR sequence derives from a human donor in a cohort sampled during active COVID-19. Sample: peripheral blood. The V gene is TRBV7-3, the J gene TRBJ2-7; 8 nucleotides align to TRBD2. CDR3 sequence (DNA): TGTGCCAGCAGCTCCAGCGGGGGCTACGAGCAGTACTTC. Translated, it gives CASSSSGGYEQYF.